This T cell receptor beta chain comes out of a study of tumor-infiltrating lymphocytes in primary liver carcinoma. Study overall: The patients, men and women alike, were aged 30 to 69 years.

Priming with a constant-region primer yielded TCR beta cDNA from around 0.45 ug total RNA. Libraries covering TCR beta were generated through three nested multiplex PCR rounds (using a slightly modified ARM-PCR). TCRdb itself ran the multiplex PCR reads through MiXCR, one entry per CDR3 protein. The sample has just over 300,000 distinct CDR3 sequences, 58% seen once. Study-wide results and limits: When set against blood, tumors had a significantly higher top-250-clone fraction (p = 0.039). CD8+ and CD4+ repertoires went uncompared, the samples being bulk unsorted.

The blood RNA (from unsorted whole blood) was obtained, and germline DNA was also extracted. Chronic HBV infection affected patients, none of whom had received treatment. As to this clonotype: Its antigen is unidentified. A junction end diverges from the germline sequence, so it may reflect a read error.

The sequence was obtained from a woman between 25 and 40 years old with primary liver carcinoma and hepatitis B virus infection. Sequenced: peripheral blood.

CDR3 nucleotides: TGCAGCGTTGACCATCCGGACCCGAGGGGGACAGTTACGCAGTATTTT. Translating it yields CSVDHPDPRGTVTQYF. V is TRBV29-1 and J is TRBJ2-3; TRBD1 aligns across 7 bases. There are 16 residues in the CDR3. Germline V gives CDR1 SQVTM, CDR2 ANQGSEA.